This is a list of T cell receptor beta chains from one sample in a study of cytomegalovirus exposure and HLA in healthy donors. Clones were sequenced by immunoSEQ multiplex PCR, and TCRdb holds only the in-frame ones, with some missing. The data contain under 200,000 clones, 82% of them seen just once; the ten biggest clones take up approximately 1.5%. Sample: PBMCs. Receptors originate from a girl aged 10 to 17 in good health and CMV-seropositive. Each CDR3 is given with its conserved first and last residue. The D gene is left open where the match is weak. Expanded clones are given a class, and other clones once, few, many or no size at all.

>NA|NA|TRBJ2-3|TRBV11-3|13
CASSLGSSDTQYF
TGTGCCAGCAGCCTCGGGAGTTCAGATACGCAGTATTTT
>TRBD1|NA|TRBJ1-1|TRBV10-3|14
CATRQGGERTEAFF
TGTGCCACGAGACAGGGTGGGGAGAGGACTGAAGCTTTCTTT
>TRBD1|NA|TRBJ1-1|TRBV2|13
CASSSDRDTEAFF
TGTGCCAGCAGTTCGGACAGGGACACTGAAGCTTTCTTT
>NA|NA|TRBJ1-4|TRBV5-1|13
CASSLPPGEKLFF
TGCGCCAGCAGCCTCCCCCCGGGGGAAAAACTGTTTTTT
>TRBD2|few|TRBJ2-3|TRBV18|15
CASSLAGVYADTQYF
TGTGCCAGCTCACTAGCGGGAGTATACGCAGATACGCAGTATTTT
>NA|NA|TRBJ1-1|TRBV5-1|16
CASSFSGQAGGTEAFF
TGCGCCAGCAGCTTTTCAGGTCAGGCCGGAGGCACTGAAGCTTTCTTT
>TRBD1|few|TRBJ1-4|TRBV30|12
CAWDRGYEKLFF
TGTGCCTGGGACAGGGGCTATGAAAAACTGTTTTTT
>NA|NA|TRBJ2-5|TRBV4-1|15
CASSPSGGAGETQYF
TGCGCCAGCAGCCCCTCGGGTGGGGCAGGAGAGACCCAGTACTTC
>NA|NA|TRBJ2-7|TRBV11-2|14
CASSLVPGSYEQYF
TGTGCCAGCAGCTTAGTTCCGGGGTCCTACGAGCAGTACTTC
>NA|once|TRBJ2-5|TRBV14|11
CASSPGETQYF
TGTGCCAGCAGCCCCGGGGAGACCCAGTACTTC
>NA|NA|TRBJ1-1|TRBV27|15
CASSLFQGRPTEAFF
TGTGCCAGCAGTTTGTTTCAGGGGCGGCCCACTGAAGCTTTCTTT
>TRBD2|once|TRBJ2-5|TRBV5-1|15
CASSPGTSVEETQYF
TGCGCCAGCAGCCCCGGGACTAGCGTGGAAGAGACCCAGTACTTC
>NA|NA|TRBJ2-7|TRBV19|13
CASSGAGKYEQYF
TGTGCCAGTAGTGGGGCGGGGAAGTACGAGCAGTACTTC
>TRBD1|NA|TRBJ1-1|TRBV15|18
CATSRTIQGGRGNTEAFF
TGTGCCACCAGCAGAACGATACAGGGGGGAAGAGGGAACACTGAAGCTTTCTTT
>TRBD1|NA|TRBJ2-7|TRBV4-3|15
CASSQDRTGGYEQYF
TGCGCCAGCAGCCAAGATCGGACAGGGGGCTACGAGCAGTACTTC
>TRBD2|NA|TRBJ2-3|TRBV11-2|16
CASSLRPGLDADTQYF
TGTGCCAGCAGCTTAAGACCGGGACTAGACGCAGATACGCAGTATTTT
>TRBD1|NA|TRBJ2-1|TRBV9|16
CASSVVSGGGVNEQFF
TGTGCCAGCAGCGTAGTTTCAGGGGGTGGAGTCAATGAGCAGTTCTTC
>NA|NA|TRBJ1-1|TRBV29-1|12
CSSLGGSTEAFF
TGCAGCTCCCTCGGGGGAAGCACTGAAGCTTTCTTT
>NA|few|TRBJ2-3|TRBV6-5|15
CASSPYLRIMDTQYF
TGTGCCAGCAGCCCCTATTTGAGGATTATGGATACGCAGTATTTT
>TRBD1|NA|TRBJ2-5|TRBV7-8|13
CASRQGAWETQYF
TGTGCCAGCAGGCAGGGGGCATGGGAGACCCAGTACTTC
>TRBD1|NA|TRBJ2-2|TRBV7-9|18
CASSGPSLRDRDTGELFF
TGTGCCAGCAGCGGCCCCTCCCTCCGGGACAGGGACACCGGGGAGCTGTTTTTT
>TRBD2|NA|TRBJ2-5|TRBV7-3|14
CASSLGGGEDTQYF
TGTGCCAGCAGCTTGGGCGGGGGGGAGGATACCCAGTACTTC
>NA|NA|TRBJ2-2|TRBV4-2|16
CASSQDLNLDTGELFF
TGTGCCAGCAGCCAAGATTTGAACTTGGACACCGGGGAGCTGTTTTTT
>NA|NA|TRBJ1-1|TRBV7-3|13
CASSLSREVEAFF
TGTGCCAGCAGCTTAAGCAGGGAGGTCGAAGCTTTCTTT
>NA|NA|TRBJ2-7|TRBV19|15
CASSKGGPADCEQYF
TGTGCCAGTAGTAAAGGGGGACCTGCCGATTGCGAGCAGTACTTC
>NA|NA|TRBJ2-1|TRBV7-2|17
CASSLVFASPAYNEQFF
TGTGCCAGCAGCTTAGTTTTTGCTAGCCCGGCTTACAATGAGCAGTTCTTC
>NA|NA|TRBJ2-3|TRBV5-1|15
CASSSLARGTDTQYF
TGCGCCAGCAGCTCTTTAGCGAGAGGCACAGATACGCAGTATTTT
>TRBD2|once|TRBJ2-4|TRBV7-2|15
CASSRIGGGEHIQYF
TGTGCCAGCAGCCGGATAGGCGGGGGGGAACACATTCAGTACTTC
>NA|NA|TRBJ1-1|TRBV27|14
CASSSEGGRTEAFF
TGTGCCAGCAGTTCCGAGGGAGGGAGGACTGAAGCTTTCTTT
>TRBD1|NA|TRBJ2-3|TRBV15|16
CATSRLGQGIPDTQYF
TGTGCCACCAGCAGACTCGGACAGGGTATTCCAGATACGCAGTATTTT
>NA|once|TRBJ1-1|TRBV7-2|14
CASSLVGGNPEAFF
TGTGCCAGCAGCTTAGTGGGAGGGAATCCTGAAGCTTTCTTT
>NA|NA|TRBJ2-1|TRBV11-2|12
CASSLTTGSLFF
TGTGCCAGCAGCTTGACTACAGGGTCCTTGTTCTTC
>TRBD1|NA|TRBJ2-7|TRBV10-3|14
CATGHTGESYEQYF
TGTGCCACTGGACATACAGGGGAATCTTACGAGCAGTACTTC
>TRBD1|few|TRBJ1-5|TRBV5-8|14
CASSLDRGSQPQHF
TGTGCCAGCAGCTTGGACAGGGGGAGTCAGCCCCAGCATTTT
>TRBD1|NA|TRBJ2-7|TRBV9|16
CASSATWTGGYNEQYF
TGTGCCAGCAGCGCGACATGGACAGGGGGCTACAACGAGCAGTACTTC
>NA|NA|TRBJ1-2|TRBV7-2|14
CASAPGVTNYGYTF
TGTGCCTCCGCCCCAGGGGTAACTAACTATGGCTACACCTTC
>TRBD1|NA|TRBJ1-2|TRBV4-1|14
CASSQPDRDGGYTF
TGCGCCAGCAGCCAACCAGACAGGGACGGAGGCTACACCTTC
>NA|NA|TRBJ2-5|TRBV10-1|15
CASSEQGSIPETQYF
TGCGCCAGCAGTGAGCAGGGGAGCATTCCGGAGACCCAGTACTTC
>TRBD2|NA|TRBJ2-1|TRBV2|16
CASSEARAGGPVEQFF
TGTGCCAGCAGTGAAGCGCGTGCGGGAGGGCCCGTTGAGCAGTTCTTC
>TRBD1|NA|TRBJ2-7|TRBV6-5|13
CASSLGTAYEQYF
TGTGCCAGCAGTTTAGGGACAGCCTACGAGCAGTACTTC
>TRBD1|NA|TRBJ2-6|TRBV2|15
CARSTGVGMNSVLTF
TGTGCCAGATCGACAGGGGTGGGGATGAATTCGGTCCTGACTTTC
>TRBD1|NA|TRBJ2-3|TRBV29-1|13
CSVKQGGTDTQYF
TGCAGCGTAAAACAGGGGGGCACAGATACGCAGTATTTT
>TRBD1|NA|TRBJ1-5|TRBV5-1|20
CASSGRWTGGPSLHNQPQHF
TGCGCCAGCAGCGGCAGGTGGACAGGGGGCCCGAGCCTGCATAATCAGCCCCAGCATTTT
>NA|NA|TRBJ2-5|TRBV5-1|14
CASSAGTNQETQYF
TGCGCCAGCAGCGCCGGGACAAACCAAGAGACCCAGTACTTC
>NA|NA|TRBJ1-4|TRBV27|14
CASANRRSWEKLFF
TGTGCCAGTGCCAATCGGAGGTCATGGGAAAAACTGTTTTTT
>TRBD2|NA|TRBJ2-7|TRBV11-2|19
CASSFYPRTNSGRGDEQYF
TGTGCCAGCAGCTTCTATCCCCGGACGAACTCAGGGAGGGGAGACGAGCAGTACTTC
>TRBD2|NA|TRBJ2-7|TRBV5-1|14
CASSLREGTHPGDF
TGCGCCAGCAGCTTGCGGGAGGGGACCCACCCGGGGGACTTC
>TRBD1|NA|TRBJ1-2|TRBV5-4|15
CASSSEQGIGYGYTF
TGTGCCAGCAGCTCGGAACAGGGGATCGGCTATGGCTACACCTTC
>NA|NA|TRBJ1-2|TRBV5-4|13
CASSHLEGYGYTF
TGTGCCAGCAGCCATCTCGAGGGCTATGGCTACACCTTC
>TRBD1|NA|TRBJ2-5|TRBV5-1|15
CASSTGTAREKTQYF
TGCGCCAGCAGCACCGGGACAGCCCGAGAGAAGACCCAGTACTTC